This TCR beta chain was found in a study of T cell responses to AZD1222 COVID-19 vaccine. Study-level points and caveats: Donors were chiefly white British, with a greater number of females, and clonal diversity was perhaps underestimated.

Only in-frame clones appear in the TCRdb table, and some are missing; sequencing was by immunoSEQ multiplex PCR. The sample holds roughly 120,000 clones; 80% to 90% are singletons and the top ten take 1.5% to 2%. As concerns this clone: Its target is unknown.

The specimen was peripheral blood, collected on day 0 of AZD1222 vaccination. The sequence came from an adult in good health.

The CDR3 bases are TGTGCCAGCAGCCAGAAGGTCGGCAGGGGGCTAGATACGCAGTATTTT. It codes for CASSQKVGRGLDTQYF. The chain links TRBV14 to TRBJ2-3, with 8 bases fitting TRBD1. Germline values: CDR1 SGHDN, CDR2 FVKESK. With V trimmed by 3 bases and J by 5 bases, 10 bases remained unmatched. The CDR3 totals 16 residues.